This paragraph covers one T cell receptor beta chain sequence. Its specificity is unknown. The junction differs from germline at one of its ends, possibly a read error. The CDR3 runs to 16 residues. Germline V gene sequence: CDR1 MGHRA, CDR2 YSYEKL. Three rounds of nested PCR, following a modified ARM-PCR protocol, produced the TCRbeta library. TCRdb re-derived calls from the multiplex PCR reads in MiXCR, one entry per CDR3 protein. Of 95,000 to 150,000 distinct CDR3 sequences listed, roughly 67% were seen once; the top ten hold 10% to 15%. The data belong to a study of tumor and adjacent non-tumor tissue in lung cancer. No cell sorting was done before RNA was extracted from the tissue. Notes on the study in general: Compared with tumor, normal lung showed significantly lower TCR diversity. Tumor TCR diversity, when higher, was linked to shorter survival.

The receptor was isolated from a man under 40 with non-small cell lung cancer. Sequenced material: lung tumor tissue. The chain recombines TRBV4-1 with TRBJ1-3, with 9 bases identical to TRBD1. CDR3 coding DNA: TGCGCCAGCAGCCGAACCACAGGGGGCTCTGGAAGCACCATATATTTT. Translated, it gives CASSRTTGGSGSTIYF.